The 23 T cell receptor beta chains below all came from one sample that was sequenced in a study of siplizumab effects on memory and regulatory T cells. Data came from immunoSEQ multiplex PCR; TCRdb stores just in-frame clones and leaves some out. The sample yields roughly 100,000 clones, approximately 90% seen once. The sequencing sample was made of CD4+ T cells sorted from blood. The receptors here all came from a human donor in good health.

This clone was counted once. The rearrangement joins TRBV30 to TRBJ2-1; no reliable D call. V lost 2 bases, J lost 5 bases, and 13 bases lay in between. The CDR3 runs 14 residues. Germline V CDR1 and CDR2: GTSNPN, SVGIG (reference sequence). CDR3 protein: CAWSISGPDNEQFF. CDR3 DNA: TGTGCCTGGAGTATTTCCGGGCCCGACAATGAGCAGTTCTTC.

This chain joins TRBV19 and TRBJ2-7; D may correspond to TRBD1 or TRBD2 (5 bases each). Trimming removed 6 bases at V and 1 base at J, with 16 bases between. Germline V gene sequence: CDR1 LNHDA, CDR2 SQIVND (reference sequence). There are 15 residues in the CDR3. The CDR3 region is CASRPRLGVSYEQYF. CDR3 nucleotides: TGTGCCAGTAGACCACGCTTGGGGGTTTCCTACGAGCAGTACTTC.

The chain carries TRBV5-4 and TRBJ2-1; D may be TRBD1 or TRBD2 (6 bases each). Trimming removed 4 bases at V and 8 bases at J, with 13 bases between. CDR3 length: 13 amino acids. Germline V gene sequence: CDR1 SGHNT, CDR2 YYREEE (reference sequence). In DNA form, the CDR3 reads TGTGCCAGCAGCGACACAGGGAGGCATGAGCAGTTCTTC. Amino acids: CASSDTGRHEQFF.

The CDR3 DNA sequence: TGTGCCAGCAGTTTAGAGGGGAACAATGAGCAGTTCTTC. Translation gives CASSLEGNNEQFF. The chain has TRBV2 and TRBJ2-1, with D perhaps given as TRBD1 or TRBD2 (5 bases each). The CDR3 has 13 amino acids. The V end lost 5 bases, the J end lost 5 bases, and 10 bases lay between the germline ends. Looked up from germline, CDR1 is SNHLY and CDR2 is FYNNEI. Using reference TRBV2 and TRBJ2-1 for the parts outside the CDR3, the full variable domain is EPEVTQTPSHQVTQMGQEVILRCVPISNHLYFYWYRQILGQKVEFLVSFYNNEISEKSEIFDDQFSVERPDGSNFTLKIRSTKLEDSAMYFCASSLEGNNEQFFGPGTRLTVL.

The chain employs TRBV19 and TRBJ2-4, with D perhaps being TRBD1 or TRBD2 (6 bases each). Germline V CDR1 and CDR2: LNHDA, SQIVND (reference sequence). V was clipped by 6 bases and J by 16 bases, with 25 bases between them. The length of the CDR3 is 14 residues. Written as DNA, the CDR3 is TGTGCCAGTAGCGTCGGGGGCAGATCGTTAGGGTATTACTTC. Encoded protein: CASSVGGRSLGYYF.

The rearrangement joins TRBV7-3 to TRBJ1-1, with D possibly being TRBD1 (5 bases). Per the germline V gene, CDR1 is SGHTA and CDR2 is FQGTGA. This CDR3 comprises 16 residues. Between the trimmed V and J ends, which lost 1 base and 6 bases, there was a span of 18 bases. The CDR3 sequence is CASSLISVAQGAEAFF. In DNA form, the CDR3 reads TGTGCCAGCAGCTTAATAAGCGTGGCGCAGGGCGCTGAAGCTTTCTTT. The full variable domain, with the rest looked up from reference TRBV7-3 and TRBJ1-1, is GAGVSQTPSNKVTEKGKYVELRCDPISGHTALYWYRQSLGQGPEFLIYFQGTGAADDSGLPNDRFFAVRPEGSVSTLKIQRTERGDSAVYLCASSLISVAQGAEAFFGQGTRLTVV.

This rearrangement joins TRBV19 to TRBJ2-7; D unresolved. Trimming left V 8 bases short and J 6 bases short, with 20 bases between. The germline V gene has CDR1 LNHDA and CDR2 SQIVND (reference sequence). CDR3 length: 14 residues. CDR3 DNA: TGTGCCAGTCGGGTACGTGAGGATTTCGGCGAGCAGTACTTC. Translating it yields CASRVREDFGEQYF.

This rearrangement joins TRBV4-1 to TRBJ1-1, with D possibly TRBD1 on 6 matching bases. The CDR3 runs 15 residues. V lost 6 bases and J lost 2, with 16 bases in between. Germline V gene lookup returns CDR1 MGHRA and CDR2 YSYEKL. This chain's CDR3 is CASRPYGQLNTEAFF. CDR3 DNA: TGCGCCAGCAGGCCCTACGGACAGCTCAACACTGAAGCTTTCTTT.

Notes on this clone: The junction differs from germline at one of its ends, possibly a read error. This specimen includes other DNA sequences encoding the same CDR3. V usage is TRBV19 and J usage is TRBJ2-7; possibly TRBD1 for D (6 bases). The CDR3 covers 14 residues. Germline values: CDR1 LNHDA, CDR2 SQIVND (reference sequence). For the CDR3, the DNA is TGTGCCAGTAGAGAGACAGGTAACTCCTACGAACAGTACTTC. The encoded protein is CASRETGNSYEQYF.

The chain combines TRBV5-1 with TRBJ1-6; D is ambiguous. CDR3 length: 13 amino acids. Trimming cost V 8 bases and J 8 bases, with 14 bases left between them. Germline lookup yields CDR1 SGHRS and CDR2 YFSETQ. CDR3 nucleotides: TGCGCCAGTTCACCGGGCCTCCATTCACCCCTCCACTTT. This encodes CASSPGLHSPLHF.

This rearrangement joins TRBV19 to TRBJ1-5; D possibly corresponds to TRBD1 (5 bases). Trimming shortened V by 5 bases and J by 5 bases, and 13 bases separated the two germline ends. The CDR3 runs to 14 residues. Germline V gene lookup returns CDR1 LNHDA and CDR2 SQIVND (reference sequence). Here the CDR3 reads CASSAGYGYQPQHF. In nucleotides, the CDR3 is TGTGCCAGTAGTGCAGGGTATGGGTATCAGCCCCAGCATTTT.

This chain links TRBV28 with TRBJ2-1, with 9 bases that match TRBD1. Germline trimming cut 5 bases from V and 6 bases from J; bases unmatched to any gene: 5. Germline CDR1 MDHEN, CDR2 SYDVKM. The CDR3 runs to 14 residues. The CDR3 coding sequence is TGTGCCAGCAGTATTCAGACAGGGGGCAATGAGCAGTTCTTC. This sequence encodes CASSIQTGGNEQFF.

This clone was detected once. V is TRBV30 and J is TRBJ1-4, with D maybe TRBD1 (5 bases). V lost 0 bases to trimming and J lost 8 bases, with 13 bases between them. This CDR3 region has 14 residues. Germline CDR1 GTSNPN, CDR2 SVGIG (reference sequence). The CDR3: CAWSVGVSSEKLFF. The DNA of the CDR3 is TGTGCCTGGAGTGTGGGGGTTAGCTCCGAAAAACTGTTTTTT.

The chain recombines TRBV7-9 with TRBJ2-7, with TRBD1 identical over 9 bases. J lost 1 base, V lost 4 bases, and 5 bases had no gene match. The CDR3 sequence is 15 residues long. In germline, CDR1 is SEHNR, CDR2 FQNEAQ (reference sequence). DNA of the CDR3: TGTGCCAGCAGCTCACCCGGGACAGGGTCCTACGAGCAGTACTTC. As protein: CASSSPGTGSYEQYF.

This chain connects TRBV28 to TRBJ2-7, with D perhaps matching TRBD1 (5 bases). Germline V gene sequence: CDR1 MDHEN, CDR2 SYDVKM. Deletions cut 7 bases from V and 2 bases from J, with 18 bases between. There are 15 residues in the CDR3. The CDR3 nucleotides are TGTGCCAGCAAACGCACCACCTTGGGGCCCTACGAGCAGTACTTC. As protein: CASKRTTLGPYEQYF.

This chain links TRBV27 with TRBJ1-4; D possibly corresponds to TRBD1 (5 bases). CDR3 length: 15 amino acids. Germline assignment: CDR1 MNHEY and CDR2 SMNVEV (reference sequence). V shed 1 base and J shed 5 bases, with 11 bases lying between them. For the CDR3, the DNA is TGTGCCAGCAGTTTATTGGGACGGCTAAATGAAAAACTGTTTTTT. This encodes CASSLLGRLNEKLFF. The whole variable domain, remainder taken from reference TRBV27 and TRBJ1-4, is EAQVTQNPRYLITVTGKKLTVTCSQNMNHEYMSWYRQDPGLGLRQIYYSMNVEVTDKGDVPEGYKVSRKEKRNFPLILESPSPNQTSLYFCASSLLGRLNEKLFFGSGTQLSVL.

The chain combines TRBV10-3 with TRBJ2-5, with unresolved D. In germline, CDR1 is ENHRY, CDR2 SYGVKD. V gave up 4 bases and J gave up 2 bases, with 11 bases separating them. This CDR3 has 14 amino acids. The CDR3 protein is CAISATDIQETQYF. The CDR3 DNA sequence: TGTGCCATCAGTGCTACAGATATACAAGAGACCCAGTACTTC.

The gene calls are TRBV7-8 and TRBJ1-5, with a tentative D call TRBD1 (6 bases). The length of the CDR3 is 16 residues. The germline V gene has CDR1 SGHVS and CDR2 FQNEAQ. The V and J ends lost 2 bases and 0 bases respectively, with 11 bases between them. In nucleotides, the CDR3 is TGTGCCAGCAGCTTAACGGGGGCCTATAGCAATCAGCCCCAGCATTTT. Translated, it gives CASSLTGAYSNQPQHF.

The rearrangement links TRBV7-3 to TRBJ2-1; 11 bases match TRBD2. The CDR3 is made up of 18 amino acids. Germline loops: CDR1 SGHTA, CDR2 FQGTGA. V shed 5 bases, J shed 1 base, and the junction held 10 bases outside the gene matches. The CDR3 here is CASSRTHIAGGSYNEQFF. The CDR3 nucleotides are TGTGCCAGCAGCCGTACGCACATAGCGGGAGGGTCCTACAATGAGCAGTTCTTC. Drawing the rest from reference TRBV7-3 and TRBJ2-1, the complete variable domain is GAGVSQTPSNKVTEKGKYVELRCDPISGHTALYWYRQSLGQGPEFLIYFQGTGAADDSGLPNDRFFAVRPEGSVSTLKIQRTERGDSAVYLCASSRTHIAGGSYNEQFFGPGTRLTVL.

The chain is built from TRBV5-1 and TRBJ2-2; D is ambiguous. The CDR3 runs to 15 residues. From germline, CDR1 is SGHRS and CDR2 YFSETQ. With 0 bases removed from V and 6 bases from J, the gap between germline ends came to 12 bases. Here the CDR3 reads CASSLGPTRAGELFF. DNA for the CDR3: TGCGCCAGCAGCTTGGGACCCACCCGGGCCGGGGAGCTGTTTTTT.

The genes are TRBV7-3 and TRBJ2-1; 13 bases match TRBD2. The CDR3 runs 16 residues. The germline gives CDR1 SGHTA, CDR2 FQGTGA. V dropped 6 bases and J dropped 7; count of bases not matched to a gene: 9. The CDR3 is CASSPTTSGRLNEQFF. CDR3 DNA sequence: TGTGCCAGCAGTCCGACGACTAGCGGGAGGTTGAATGAGCAGTTCTTC.

J is TRBJ1-1 and V is TRBV29-1; tentatively, D is TRBD1 (5 bases). Looked up from germline, CDR1 is SQVTM and CDR2 is ANQGSEA. The CDR3 is 13 residues long. The germline V and J ends were trimmed by 4 bases and 5 bases, with 14 bases remaining between them. The CDR3, as DNA: TGCAGCGTTGGTGCAGGGAGGGCGACTGAAGCTTTCTTT. Translation gives CSVGAGRATEAFF.

The chain links TRBV18 to TRBJ1-4, with D maybe TRBD1 (5 bases). V gave up 2 bases and J gave up 11 bases, with 18 bases separating them. The germline V gene has CDR1 KGHSH and CDR2 LQKENI. The CDR3 runs 15 residues. CDR3 in amino acids: CASSPARDPEGKLFF. CDR3 DNA sequence: TGTGCCAGCTCACCAGCCCGGGACCCCGAGGGGAAACTGTTTTTT.